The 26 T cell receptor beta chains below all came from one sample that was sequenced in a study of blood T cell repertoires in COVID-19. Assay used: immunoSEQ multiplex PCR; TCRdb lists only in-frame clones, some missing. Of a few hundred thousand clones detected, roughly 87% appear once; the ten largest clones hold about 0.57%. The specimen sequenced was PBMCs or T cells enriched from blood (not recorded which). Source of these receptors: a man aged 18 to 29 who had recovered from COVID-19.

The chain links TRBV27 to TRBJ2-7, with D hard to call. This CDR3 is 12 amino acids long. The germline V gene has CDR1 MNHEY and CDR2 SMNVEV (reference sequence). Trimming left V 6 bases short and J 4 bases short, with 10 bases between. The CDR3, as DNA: TGTGCCAGCAGAGCTAGTCTATACGAGCAGTACTTC. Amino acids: CASRASLYEQYF.

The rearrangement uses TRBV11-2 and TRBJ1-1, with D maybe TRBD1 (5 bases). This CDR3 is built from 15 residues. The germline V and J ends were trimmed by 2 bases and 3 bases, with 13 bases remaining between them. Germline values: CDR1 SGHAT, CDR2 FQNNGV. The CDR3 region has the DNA TGTGCCAGCAGCTTACTTTTGGGGGAGGACACTGAAGCTTTCTTT. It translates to CASSLLLGEDTEAFF. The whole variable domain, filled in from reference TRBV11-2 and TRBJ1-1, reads EAGVAQSPRYKIIEKRQSVAFWCNPISGHATLYWYQQILGQGPKLLIQFQNNGVVDDSQLPKDRFSAERLKGVDSTLKIQPAKLEDSAVYLCASSLLLGEDTEAFFGQGTRLTVV.

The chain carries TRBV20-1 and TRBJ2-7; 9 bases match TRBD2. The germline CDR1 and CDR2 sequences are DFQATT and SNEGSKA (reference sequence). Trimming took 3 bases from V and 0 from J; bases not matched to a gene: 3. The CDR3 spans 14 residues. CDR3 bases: TGCAGTGCTAGTGGCGGGAGGGCCTCCTACGAGCAGTACTTC. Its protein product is CSASGGRASYEQYF.

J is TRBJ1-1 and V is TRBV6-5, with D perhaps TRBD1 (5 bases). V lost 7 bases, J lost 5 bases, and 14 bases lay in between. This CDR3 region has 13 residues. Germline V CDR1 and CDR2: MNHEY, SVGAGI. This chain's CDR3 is CASTGGRVTEAFF. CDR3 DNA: TGTGCCAGCACCGGGGGACGGGTAACTGAAGCTTTCTTT.

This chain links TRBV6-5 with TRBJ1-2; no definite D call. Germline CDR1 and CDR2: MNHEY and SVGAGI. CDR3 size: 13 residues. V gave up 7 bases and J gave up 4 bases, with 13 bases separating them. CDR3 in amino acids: CASIPKPLYGYTF. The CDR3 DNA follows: TGTGCCAGCATCCCGAAGCCCCTCTATGGCTACACCTTC.

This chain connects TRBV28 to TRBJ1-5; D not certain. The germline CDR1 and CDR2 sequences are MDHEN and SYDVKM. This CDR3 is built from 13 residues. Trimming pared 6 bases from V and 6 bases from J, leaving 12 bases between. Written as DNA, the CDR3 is TGTGCCAGCAGCTTTCCAGGCGTTCAGCCCCAGCATTTT. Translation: CASSFPGVQPQHF.

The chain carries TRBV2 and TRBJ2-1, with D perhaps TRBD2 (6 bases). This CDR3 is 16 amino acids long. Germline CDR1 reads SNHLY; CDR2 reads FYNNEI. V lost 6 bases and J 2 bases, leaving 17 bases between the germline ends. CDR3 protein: CASRDLSGETYNEQFF. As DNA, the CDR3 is TGTGCCAGCAGAGACCTTAGCGGAGAAACCTACAATGAGCAGTTCTTC.

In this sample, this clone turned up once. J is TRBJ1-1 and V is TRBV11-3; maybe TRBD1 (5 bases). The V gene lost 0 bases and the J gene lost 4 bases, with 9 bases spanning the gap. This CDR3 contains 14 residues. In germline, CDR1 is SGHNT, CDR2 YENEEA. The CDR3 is CASSLDQGRTEAFF. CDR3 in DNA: TGTGCCAGCAGCTTAGACCAGGGTCGCACTGAAGCTTTCTTT.

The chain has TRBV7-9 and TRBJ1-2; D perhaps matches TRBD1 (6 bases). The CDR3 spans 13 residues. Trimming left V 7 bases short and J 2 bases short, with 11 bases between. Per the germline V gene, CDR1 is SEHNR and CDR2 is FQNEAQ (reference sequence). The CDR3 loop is CASTLQGNYGYTF. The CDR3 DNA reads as TGTGCCAGCACCCTGCAGGGGAACTATGGCTACACCTTC.

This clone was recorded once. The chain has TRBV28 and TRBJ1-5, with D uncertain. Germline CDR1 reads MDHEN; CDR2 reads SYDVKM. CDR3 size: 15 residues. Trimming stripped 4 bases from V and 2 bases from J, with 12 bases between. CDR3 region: CASSSPTQGNQPQHF. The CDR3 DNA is TGTGCCAGCAGTTCCCCGACGCAGGGCAATCAGCCCCAGCATTTT.

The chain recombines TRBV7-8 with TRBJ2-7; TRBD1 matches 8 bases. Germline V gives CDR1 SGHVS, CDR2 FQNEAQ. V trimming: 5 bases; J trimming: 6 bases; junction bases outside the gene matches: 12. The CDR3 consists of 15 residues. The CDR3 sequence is CASSLWTGTRPEQYF. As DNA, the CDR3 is TGTGCCAGCAGCCTGTGGACAGGGACCCGGCCCGAGCAGTACTTC. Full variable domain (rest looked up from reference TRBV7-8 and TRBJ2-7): GAGVSQSPRYKVAKRGQDVALRCDPISGHVSLFWYQQALGQGPEFLTYFQNEAQLDKSGLPSDRFFAERPEGSVSTLKIQRTQQEDSAVYLCASSLWTGTRPEQYFGPGTRLTVT.

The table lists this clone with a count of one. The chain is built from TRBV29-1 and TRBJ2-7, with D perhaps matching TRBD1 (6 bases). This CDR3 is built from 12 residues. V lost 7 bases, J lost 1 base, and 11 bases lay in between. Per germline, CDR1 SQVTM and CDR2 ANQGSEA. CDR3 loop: CSGDRRSYEQYF. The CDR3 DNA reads TGCAGCGGAGACAGGCGGTCCTACGAGCAGTACTTC.

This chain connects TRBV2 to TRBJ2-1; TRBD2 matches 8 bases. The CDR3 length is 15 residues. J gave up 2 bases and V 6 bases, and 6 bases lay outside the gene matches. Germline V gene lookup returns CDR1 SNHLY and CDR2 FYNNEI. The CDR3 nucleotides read TGTGCCAGCAGCCTGACGGGACTAGCCTACAATGAGCAGTTCTTC. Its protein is CASSLTGLAYNEQFF.

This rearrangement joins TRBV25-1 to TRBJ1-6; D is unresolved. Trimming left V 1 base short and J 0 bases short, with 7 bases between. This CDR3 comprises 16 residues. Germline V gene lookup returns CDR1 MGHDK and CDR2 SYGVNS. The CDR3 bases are TGTGCCAGCAGTGAATCGGGGAGCTCCTATAATTCACCCCTCCACTTT. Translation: CASSESGSSYNSPLHF.

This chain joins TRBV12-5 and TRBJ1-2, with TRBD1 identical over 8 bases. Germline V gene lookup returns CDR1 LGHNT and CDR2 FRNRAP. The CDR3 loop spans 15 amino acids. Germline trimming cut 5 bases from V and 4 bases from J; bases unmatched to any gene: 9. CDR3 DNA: TGTGCTAGTGGTCCATCCGGGACAGGCGTCTATGGCTACACCTTC. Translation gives CASGPSGTGVYGYTF.

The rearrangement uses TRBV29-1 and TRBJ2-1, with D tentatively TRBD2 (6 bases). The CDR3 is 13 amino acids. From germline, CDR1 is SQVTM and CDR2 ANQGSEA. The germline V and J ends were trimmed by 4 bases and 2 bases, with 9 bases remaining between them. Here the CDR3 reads CSVGGNTYNEQFF. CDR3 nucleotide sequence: TGCAGCGTTGGCGGGAATACCTACAATGAGCAGTTCTTC.

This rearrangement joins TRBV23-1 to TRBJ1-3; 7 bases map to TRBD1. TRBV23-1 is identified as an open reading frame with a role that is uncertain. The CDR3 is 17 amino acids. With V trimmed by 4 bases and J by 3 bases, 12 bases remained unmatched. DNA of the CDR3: TGCGCCAGCAGTCTCCCCGACAGGGAGCTTTGTGGAAACACCATATATTTT. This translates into CASSLPDRELCGNTIYF.

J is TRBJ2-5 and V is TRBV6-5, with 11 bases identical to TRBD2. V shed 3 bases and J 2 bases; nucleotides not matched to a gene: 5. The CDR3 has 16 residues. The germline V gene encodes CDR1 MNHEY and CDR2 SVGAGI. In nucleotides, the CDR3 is TGTGCCAGCAGTTATCCCGGGACTAGCGGACAAGAGACCCAGTACTTC. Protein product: CASSYPGTSGQETQYF.

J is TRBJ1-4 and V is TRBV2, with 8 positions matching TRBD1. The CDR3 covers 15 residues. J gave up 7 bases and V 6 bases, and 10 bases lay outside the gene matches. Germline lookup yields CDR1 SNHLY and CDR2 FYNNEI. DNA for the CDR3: TGTGCCAGCAGGGTGGACAGGGTTAGATTTGAAAAACTGTTTTTT. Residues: CASRVDRVRFEKLFF.

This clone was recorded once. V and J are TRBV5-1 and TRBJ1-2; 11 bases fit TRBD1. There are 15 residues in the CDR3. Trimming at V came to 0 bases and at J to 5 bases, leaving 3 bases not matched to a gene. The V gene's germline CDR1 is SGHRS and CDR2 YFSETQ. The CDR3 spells CASSLDGQGAYGYTF. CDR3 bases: TGCGCCAGCAGCTTGGATGGACAGGGGGCATATGGCTACACCTTC.

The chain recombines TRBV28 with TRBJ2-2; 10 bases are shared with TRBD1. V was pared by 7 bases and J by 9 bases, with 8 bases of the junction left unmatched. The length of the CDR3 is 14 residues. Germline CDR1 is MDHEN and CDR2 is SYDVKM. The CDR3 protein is CASTWTGGNRELFF. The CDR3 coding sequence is TGTGCCAGCACCTGGACAGGGGGTAACCGGGAGCTGTTTTTT. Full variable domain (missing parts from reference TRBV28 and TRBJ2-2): DVKVTQSSRYLVKRTGEKVFLECVQDMDHENMFWYRQDPGLGLRLIYFSYDVKMKEKGDIPEGYSVSREKKERFSLILESASTNQTSMYLCASTWTGGNRELFFGEGSRLTVL.

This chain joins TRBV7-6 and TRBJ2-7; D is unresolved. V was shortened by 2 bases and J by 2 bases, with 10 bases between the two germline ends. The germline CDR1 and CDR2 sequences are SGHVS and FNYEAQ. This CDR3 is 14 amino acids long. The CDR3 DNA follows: TGTGCCAGCAGCTTAAGCCTTGGGCCCTACGAGCAGTACTTC. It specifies CASSLSLGPYEQYF.

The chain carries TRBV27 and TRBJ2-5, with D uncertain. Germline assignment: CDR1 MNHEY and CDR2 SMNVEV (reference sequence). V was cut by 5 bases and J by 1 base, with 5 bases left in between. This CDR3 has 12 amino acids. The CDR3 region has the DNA TGTGCCAGCAGTCTCTCCCAAGAGACCCAGTACTTC. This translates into CASSLSQETQYF.

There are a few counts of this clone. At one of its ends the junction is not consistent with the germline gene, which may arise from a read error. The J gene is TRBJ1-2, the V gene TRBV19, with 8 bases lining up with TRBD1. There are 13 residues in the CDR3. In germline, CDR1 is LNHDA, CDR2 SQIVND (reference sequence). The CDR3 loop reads CASSIPGQETTYF. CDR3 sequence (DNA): TGTGCCAGTAGTATTCCGGGACAGGAAACAACCTACTTC.

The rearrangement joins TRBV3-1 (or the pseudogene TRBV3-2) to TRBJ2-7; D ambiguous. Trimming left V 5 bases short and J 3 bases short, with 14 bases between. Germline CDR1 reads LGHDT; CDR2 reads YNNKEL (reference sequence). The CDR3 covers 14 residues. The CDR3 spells CASSSYTNFYEQYF. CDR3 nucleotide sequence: TGTGCCAGCAGCTCCTACACTAACTTCTACGAGCAGTACTTC.

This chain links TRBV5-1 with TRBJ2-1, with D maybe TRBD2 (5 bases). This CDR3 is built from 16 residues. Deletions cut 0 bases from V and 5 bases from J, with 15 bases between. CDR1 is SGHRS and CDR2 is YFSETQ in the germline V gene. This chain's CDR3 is CASSLGLSSLNNEQFF. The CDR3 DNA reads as TGCGCCAGCAGCTTGGGACTAAGCAGCCTAAACAATGAGCAGTTCTTC.